What follows are 2 T cell receptor beta chains derived from one specimen sequenced in a study of CD8 T cells in Susac syndrome. It was with random hexamers that roughly 0.45 to 1 ug RNA was reverse transcribed. TCRdb recomputed calls from the immunoSEQ multiplex PCR reads with MiXCR, one row per CDR3 protein. The repertoire includes some 120,000 distinct CDR3 sequences, about 90% of them detected once, and around 0.24% sits in the top ten. The material sequenced was CD8+ T cells from PBMCs. Source of these receptors: a human donor with multiple sclerosis.

This chain joins TRBV3-1 and TRBJ2-7; D unresolved. The CDR3 runs 14 residues. The germline CDR1 and CDR2 sequences are LGHDT and YNNKEL (reference sequence). Deletions cut 0 bases from V and 2 bases from J, with 8 bases between. The CDR3 sequence is CASSQDGQAYEQYF. Here the CDR3 DNA reads TGTGCCAGCAGCCAAGATGGCCAAGCCTACGAGCAGTACTTC.

For this clonotype: A read error may produce the germline difference seen at one junction end. V gene TRBV6-5 combines with J gene TRBJ1-1; D may be TRBD1 (5 bases). CDR3 length: 13 amino acids. The germline V gene encodes CDR1 MNHEY and CDR2 SVGAGI. CDR3 in DNA: TGTGCCAGCAGTATAGCCTCTGGGGCTGAAGTTTTCTTT. This encodes CASSIASGAEVFF.